The TCR beta chain under discussion was sequenced for a study of identical twins. Study outcomes and limitations: Conclusions leaned on cross-sectional statistical analysis and did not track the same donors over time. Out-of-frame alpha sequences shared between twins exhibited an excess of low generation probability. Beta out-of-frame sequences displayed a weaker excess of sharing between twins.

TCRdb ran MiXCR on the 5' RACE reads and lists one entry per CDR3 protein. The sample consists of 450,000 to 500,000 distinct CDR3 sequences, 14% of them appearing once. To note about this clonotype: Its matching antigen is unknown.

This same sample was also taken into another study, of yellow fever vaccine responses in identical twins. This second report adds: Twins reportedly mounted vaccine T cell responses that seemed partly convergent, partly personalized.

The TCR comes from a woman under 30 in good health. Sequences were obtained from CD4+ T cells sorted from blood.

CDR3 in amino acids: CRAGTALGEGYTF. CDR3 coding DNA: TGCAGGGCCGGGACGGCCTTGGGGGAAGGCTACACCTTC. The rearrangement links TRBV20-1 to TRBJ1-2, with D possibly being TRBD1 (5 bases). CDR1 DFQATT and CDR2 SNEGSKA come from the germline V gene (reference sequence). CDR3 length: 13 amino acids.